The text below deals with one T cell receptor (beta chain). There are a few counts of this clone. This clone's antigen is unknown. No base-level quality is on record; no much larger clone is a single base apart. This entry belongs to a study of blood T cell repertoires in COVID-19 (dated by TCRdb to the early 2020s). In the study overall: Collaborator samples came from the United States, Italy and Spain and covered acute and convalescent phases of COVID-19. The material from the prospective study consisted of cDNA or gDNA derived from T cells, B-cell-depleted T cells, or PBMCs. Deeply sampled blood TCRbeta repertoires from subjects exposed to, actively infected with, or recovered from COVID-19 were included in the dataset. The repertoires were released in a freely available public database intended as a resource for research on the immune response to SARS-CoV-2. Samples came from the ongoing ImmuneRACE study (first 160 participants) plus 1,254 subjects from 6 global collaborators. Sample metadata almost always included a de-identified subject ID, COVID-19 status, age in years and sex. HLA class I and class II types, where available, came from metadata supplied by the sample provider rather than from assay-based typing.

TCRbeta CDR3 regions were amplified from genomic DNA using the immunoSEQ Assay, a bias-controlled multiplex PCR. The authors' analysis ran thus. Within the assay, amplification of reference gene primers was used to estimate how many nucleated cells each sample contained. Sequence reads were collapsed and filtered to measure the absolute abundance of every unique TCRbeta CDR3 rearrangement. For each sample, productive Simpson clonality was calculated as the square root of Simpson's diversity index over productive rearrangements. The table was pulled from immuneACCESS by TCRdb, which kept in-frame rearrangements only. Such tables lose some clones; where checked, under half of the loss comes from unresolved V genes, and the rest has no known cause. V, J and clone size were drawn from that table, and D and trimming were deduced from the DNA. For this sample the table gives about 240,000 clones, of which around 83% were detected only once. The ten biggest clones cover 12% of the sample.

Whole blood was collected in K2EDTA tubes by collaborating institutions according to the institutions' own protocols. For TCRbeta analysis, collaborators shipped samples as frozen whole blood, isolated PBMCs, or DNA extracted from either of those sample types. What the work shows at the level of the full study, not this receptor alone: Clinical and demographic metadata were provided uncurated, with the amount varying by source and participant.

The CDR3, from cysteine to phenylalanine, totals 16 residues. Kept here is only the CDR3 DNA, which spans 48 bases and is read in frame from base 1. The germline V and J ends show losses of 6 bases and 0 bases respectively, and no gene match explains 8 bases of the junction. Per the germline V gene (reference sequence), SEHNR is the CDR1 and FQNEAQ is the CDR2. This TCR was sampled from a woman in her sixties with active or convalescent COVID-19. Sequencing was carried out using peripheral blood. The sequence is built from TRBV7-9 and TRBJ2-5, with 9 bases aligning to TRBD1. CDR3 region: CASRPGTGSYQETQYF. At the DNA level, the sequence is TGTGCCAGCAGACCCGGGACAGGGTCGTACCAAGAGACCCAGTACTTC.